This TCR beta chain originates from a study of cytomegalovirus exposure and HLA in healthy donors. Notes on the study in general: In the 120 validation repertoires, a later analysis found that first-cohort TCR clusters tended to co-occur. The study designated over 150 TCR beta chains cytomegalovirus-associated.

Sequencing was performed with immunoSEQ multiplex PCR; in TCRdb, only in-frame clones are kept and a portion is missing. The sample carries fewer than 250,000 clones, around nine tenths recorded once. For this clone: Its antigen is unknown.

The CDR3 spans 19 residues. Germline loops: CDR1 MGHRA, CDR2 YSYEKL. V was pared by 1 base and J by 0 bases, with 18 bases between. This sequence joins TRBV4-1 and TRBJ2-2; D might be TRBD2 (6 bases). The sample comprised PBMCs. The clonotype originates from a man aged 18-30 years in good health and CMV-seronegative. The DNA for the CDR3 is TGCGCCAGCAGCCAAGGGGATTGGGTGGGGGGTTCGAACACCGGGGAGCTGTTTTTT. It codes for CASSQGDWVGGSNTGELFF.